Listed below are T cell receptor beta chains from one sample, sequenced in a study of blood T cells in healthy people across ages. One entry per CDR3 protein, called by TCRdb with MiXCR from the 5' RACE reads. The table records 780,000 or so distinct CDR3 sequences, about 61% of them present only once. What was sequenced was blood. The receptors originated from a middle-aged man in good health. Each CDR3 is given without its conserved first and last residue.

V: TRBV5-5; J: TRBJ2-7; CDR3: ASSSLAIFSYEQY
V: TRBV6-1; J: NA; CDR3: ASSMLASGSIEVEQY
V: TRBV6-2/TRBV6-3; J: TRBJ1-5; CDR3: ASRERQDGNQPQH
V: TRBV24-1; J: NA; CDR3: ATSDLYKEGRAYEQY
V: TRBV30; J: TRBJ1-2; CDR3: AWSVLGRNYGYT
V: TRBV5-1; J: TRBJ2-1; CDR3: ASSLELGTGNNEQF
V: TRBV20-1; J: TRBJ2-7; CDR3: SARRGQGLNEQY
V: TRBV5-6; J: TRBJ2-5; CDR3: ASSSLSGGRNEQY
V: TRBV7-9; J: TRBJ1-2; CDR3: ASSLTLLGYT
V: TRBV9; J: TRBJ2-1; CDR3: ASSKPTGTSSNEQF
V: TRBV27; J: TRBJ2-1; CDR3: ASSRLAGVGNEQF
V: TRBV20-1; J: TRBJ2-1; CDR3: SAASLAVNEQF
V: TRBV7-9; J: TRBJ2-1; CDR3: ASNPSGQGSSYNEQF
V: TRBV4-3; J: TRBJ1-3; CDR3: ASSQEAERSTIY
V: TRBV15; J: TRBJ1-1; CDR3: ATSGRDRNTEAF
V: TRBV20-1; J: TRBJ2-7; CDR3: SARLRDTYEQY
V: TRBV25-1; J: TRBJ2-1; CDR3: ASSDRTSGEQF
V: TRBV7-9; J: TRBJ2-1; CDR3: ASEVLAGGSYNEQF
V: TRBV2; J: NA; CDR3: ASSLLERGEQY
V: TRBV7-2; J: TRBJ2-3; CDR3: ASSTSGASTDTQY
V: TRBV12-3/TRBV12-4; J: TRBJ2-7; CDR3: ASSSPGGKYEQY
V: TRBV7-2; J: TRBJ2-3; CDR3: ASSVQGRFSTDTQY